This entry lists 23 T cell receptor beta chains sequenced from one sample in a study of blood T cell repertoires in COVID-19. Only in-frame clones appear in the TCRdb table, and some are missing; sequencing was by immunoSEQ multiplex PCR. The sample lists over 35,000 clones, approximately 90% occurring once. Sequences were obtained from peripheral blood. The origin of the receptors is a man between 50 and 59 years old with active COVID-19.

The chain has TRBV20-1 and TRBJ2-5; D remains ambiguous. With 3 bases removed from V and 2 bases from J, the gap between germline ends came to 7 bases. CDR3 length equals 12 residues. Per the germline V gene, CDR1 is DFQATT and CDR2 is SNEGSKA (reference sequence). CDR3 protein: CSASFQQETQYF. The CDR3 nucleotides are TGCAGTGCTAGTTTTCAGCAAGAGACCCAGTACTTC.

The gene calls are TRBV11-3 and TRBJ1-1; TRBD1 aligns across 7 bases. The length of the CDR3 is 13 residues. With 5 bases clipped from V and 5 bases from J, the junction kept 5 bases outside the gene matches. Germline CDR1 reads SGHNT; CDR2 reads YENEEA. The CDR3 bases are TGTGCCAGCAGCCCCAGACAGGGTACTGAAGCTTTCTTT. Translation: CASSPRQGTEAFF.

The chain links TRBV3-1 (or the pseudogene TRBV3-2) to TRBJ2-2, with 9 bases that match TRBD2. The V segment lost 4 bases and the J segment 6 bases; nucleotides outside the gene matches: 6. This CDR3 region has 15 residues. Germline CDR1 LGHDT, CDR2 YNNKEL (reference sequence). This CDR3 reads CASSPGTSWAGELFF. CDR3 coding DNA: TGTGCCAGCAGCCCCGGGACTAGCTGGGCCGGGGAGCTGTTTTTT.

This chain uses TRBV7-9 with TRBJ2-2, with 8 bases fitting TRBD1. V lost 4 bases to trimming and J lost 6 bases; unmatched junction nucleotides: 10. This CDR3 region has 16 residues. Germline CDR1 reads SEHNR; CDR2 reads FQNEAQ (reference sequence). The CDR3 nucleotides read TGTGCCAGCAGCTCCCCGGCCGGACAGGGATCCGGGGAGCTGTTTTTT. This codes for CASSSPAGQGSGELFF.

The V gene is TRBV7-3, the J gene TRBJ2-1, with a possible D match to TRBD2 (6 bases). Looked up from germline, CDR1 is SGHTA and CDR2 is FQGTGA. Between the trimmed V and J ends, which lost 5 bases and 4 bases, there was a span of 12 bases. The CDR3 is 14 residues long. In nucleotides, the CDR3 is TGTGCCAGCAGCCTGACGGCGGGGTACAATGAGCAGTTCTTC. It encodes CASSLTAGYNEQFF.

V and J are TRBV4-1 and TRBJ1-6; D gene ambiguous. The V gene's germline CDR1 is MGHRA and CDR2 YSYEKL. The CDR3 has 14 residues. V lost 5 bases, J lost 5 bases, and 10 bases lay in between. In DNA form, the CDR3 reads TGCGCCAGCAGCAGTTGGGAGGATAATTCACCCCTCCACTTT. Translating gives CASSSWEDNSPLHF.

The table lists this clone with a few counts. The chain carries TRBV3-1 (or the pseudogene TRBV3-2) and TRBJ2-5, with 7 nucleotides matching TRBD2. Trimming took 7 bases from V and 2 from J; bases not matched to a gene: 16. Germline V gene data show CDR1 as LGHDT and CDR2 as YNNKEL (reference sequence). This CDR3 region has 17 residues. This CDR3 reads CASNWGGSAEVQETQYF. The DNA of the CDR3 is TGTGCCAGCAATTGGGGCGGGAGCGCAGAAGTTCAAGAGACCCAGTACTTC.

This chain links TRBV19 with TRBJ2-7, with TRBD2 as a possible D gene (6 bases). CDR3 length: 15 residues. V lost 6 bases and J 1 base, leaving 16 bases between the germline ends. In germline, CDR1 is LNHDA, CDR2 SQIVND (reference sequence). CDR3 DNA sequence: TGTGCCAGTAGCCTAAGGGCTAGCGAATCCTACGAGCAGTACTTC. It encodes CASSLRASESYEQYF.

Only one count was recorded for this clone. The V call is TRBV4-2, the J call TRBJ2-2; 7 bases are shared with TRBD2. The CDR3 extends over 17 amino acids. V shed 0 bases, J shed 3 bases, and the junction held 7 bases outside the gene matches. Germline V CDR1 and CDR2: LGHNA, YNFKEQ. The CDR3 DNA reads as TGTGCCAGCAGCCAAGATTTCGCGGGAGAGTACACCGGGGAGCTGTTTTTT. Residues: CASSQDFAGEYTGELFF.

V is TRBV7-2 and J is TRBJ2-7; D not certain. Germline V gene lookup returns CDR1 SGHTA and CDR2 FQGNSA. The CDR3 spans 15 residues. The V and J ends lost 5 bases and 6 bases respectively, with 20 bases between them. Here the CDR3 reads CASSDRGLESGEQYF. The CDR3, as DNA: TGTGCCAGCAGCGATAGAGGCCTAGAATCTGGCGAGCAGTACTTC.

This rearrangement joins TRBV7-6 to TRBJ1-3, with a possible D match to TRBD1 (6 bases). The CDR3 totals 15 residues. V was trimmed by 5 bases and J by 0 bases, leaving 11 bases between them. Germline V gene sequence: CDR1 SGHVS, CDR2 FNYEAQ. The CDR3 DNA follows: TGTGCCAGCAGCCGGGACACCAACTCTGGAAACACCATATATTTT. Its translation is CASSRDTNSGNTIYF.

The chain couples TRBV5-1 to TRBJ1-1; a weak D match, TRBD1 (6 bases). CDR1 SGHRS and CDR2 YFSETQ come from the germline V gene. Deletions cut 4 bases from V and 8 bases from J, with 18 bases between. The CDR3 extends over 14 amino acids. CDR3 nucleotide sequence: TGCGCCAGCAGCCTGTTGGGGGACACCAAGGAAGCTTTCTTT. It yields the protein CASSLLGDTKEAFF.

This chain uses TRBV28 with TRBJ2-2; TRBD2 agrees at 7 bases. The germline gives CDR1 MDHEN, CDR2 SYDVKM. Losses at the gene ends were 2 bases for V and 5 bases for J; bases not matched to a gene: 8. This CDR3 contains 16 residues. CDR3 residues: CASSLASGVITGELFF. CDR3 coding DNA: TGTGCCAGCAGTTTAGCTAGCGGAGTGATTACCGGGGAGCTGTTTTTT.

This chain connects TRBV19 to TRBJ1-5, with D maybe TRBD1 (5 bases). Germline V gene data show CDR1 as LNHDA and CDR2 as SQIVND (reference sequence). The CDR3 sequence is 15 residues long. Trimming cost V 4 bases and J 4 bases, with 14 bases left between them. The DNA of the CDR3 is TGTGCCAGTAGTAGCGCCCCAGGGTTAAATCAGCCCCAGCATTTT. This codes for CASSSAPGLNQPQHF.

The chain couples TRBV21-1 to TRBJ1-6; the table's D call, TRBD1, was not checked against the DNA. TRBV21-1 is marked as a pseudogene. This CDR3 is built from 15 residues. CDR3 sequence reads: CASSPGPQEGSPLHF. CDR3 nucleotide sequence: TGTGCCAGCAGCCCAGGGCCCCAGGAAGGTTCACCCCTCCACTTT.

This clone was recorded a few times. The rearrangement joins TRBV7-9 to TRBJ1-2, with TRBD1 matching 8 bases. Germline V lookup: CDR1 SEHNR, CDR2 FQNEAQ (reference sequence). The CDR3 is 13 residues long. V dropped 5 bases and J dropped 5; count of bases not matched to a gene: 4. This CDR3 reads CASSPDRVYGYTF. The CDR3 coding sequence is TGTGCCAGCAGCCCGGACAGGGTTTATGGCTACACCTTC.

The chain joins TRBV29-1 to TRBJ2-5; D unresolved. V dropped 3 bases and J dropped 2 bases, with 10 bases sitting between them. CDR3 length equals 13 residues. Per germline, CDR1 SQVTM and CDR2 ANQGSEA. CDR3 coding DNA: TGCAGCGTTGAGGAGAGACGGCAAGAGACCCAGTACTTC. Residues: CSVEERRQETQYF. Based on the CDR3 plus reference TRBV29-1 and TRBJ2-5, the full variable domain is SAVISQKPSRDICQRGTSLTIQCQVDSQVTMMFWYRQQPGQSLTLIATANQGSEATYESGFVIDKFPISRPNLTFSTLTVSNMSPEDSSIYLCSVEERRQETQYFGPGTRLLVL.

This clone occurred once. The rearrangement uses TRBV4-1 and TRBJ2-7, with 8 nucleotides matching TRBD2. Germline trimming cut 6 bases from V and 2 bases from J; bases unmatched to any gene: 6. The length of the CDR3 is 14 residues. Germline CDR1 MGHRA, CDR2 YSYEKL. CDR3 nucleotide sequence: TGCGCCAGCAGGAATAGCGGGAAGCCCTACGAGCAGTACTTC. Its translation is CASRNSGKPYEQYF.

This chain links TRBV19 with TRBJ2-6; 8 bases are shared with TRBD1. CDR1 is LNHDA, CDR2 SQIVND, per germline (reference sequence). The CDR3 spans 19 residues. Trimming at V came to 4 bases and at J to 3 bases, leaving 14 bases not matched to a gene. This CDR3 is CASSTPNRGRGLGANVLTF. The CDR3 DNA reads as TGTGCCAGTAGTACCCCAAACCGGGGCAGGGGGCTTGGGGCCAACGTCCTGACTTTC.

The V and J genes are TRBV5-8 and TRBJ2-7; 14 bases agree with TRBD2. V lost 5 bases and J lost 1; bases outside the gene matches: 14. There are 19 residues in the CDR3. The germline gives CDR1 SGHTS, CDR2 YDEGEE. CDR3 protein: CASRAGWGLAGVGSYEQYF. The CDR3, as DNA: TGTGCCAGCAGAGCTGGATGGGGACTAGCGGGAGTGGGGTCCTACGAGCAGTACTTC.

This chain uses TRBV18 with TRBJ2-5; 7 bases are shared with TRBD2. Germline V gene lookup returns CDR1 KGHSH and CDR2 LQKENI. V lost 1 base and J lost 2; bases outside the gene matches: 7. The CDR3 has 16 amino acids. CDR3 region: CASSPLGEGRQETQYF. CDR3 nucleotide sequence: TGTGCCAGCTCACCACTAGGGGAGGGAAGGCAAGAGACCCAGTACTTC.

The rearrangement links TRBV5-1 to TRBJ2-2; TRBD2 aligns across 8 bases. Germline CDR1 and CDR2: SGHRS and YFSETQ. The CDR3 has 16 residues. Unmatched junction bases numbered 7, after V lost 4 bases and J lost 2 bases. The CDR3 protein is CASSPGGTTNTGELFF. CDR3 DNA: TGCGCCAGCAGCCCGGGGGGGACTACTAACACCGGGGAGCTGTTTTTT.

The rearrangement uses TRBV25-1 and TRBJ1-2, with D perhaps matching TRBD1 (5 bases). V gave up 1 base and J gave up 7 bases, with 13 bases separating them. Germline V gene lookup returns CDR1 MGHDK and CDR2 SYGVNS. The CDR3 sequence is 14 residues long. The CDR3 DNA follows: TGTGCCAGCAGTGAATCTGGCAGGGAATCTGGCTACACCTTC. Amino acids: CASSESGRESGYTF.